The 17 T cell receptor beta chains reported below all come from one sample, sequenced in a study of T cells in localized non-small cell lung cancer. TCRdb's table, derived via immunoSEQ multiplex PCR, lists solely in-frame clones and lacks some. This table holds more than 15,000 clones, approximately 81% found once. The source was peripheral blood, collected before any cancer treatment. The source of these receptors is a male donor aged 60 or older with stage I lung adenocarcinoma.

This chain connects TRBV28 to TRBJ1-2; D gene ambiguous. The V and J ends lost 10 bases and 5 bases respectively, with 11 bases between them. Germline V gives CDR1 MDHEN, CDR2 SYDVKM. CDR3 length: 11 residues. The CDR3 nucleotides are TGTGCCACTTGGGCCCATTATGGCTACACCTTC. Amino acid sequence: CATWAHYGYTF.

The chain joins TRBV28 to TRBJ1-5; 8 nucleotides match TRBD1. Per germline, CDR1 MDHEN and CDR2 SYDVKM. V shed 3 bases, J shed 7 bases, and the junction held 8 bases outside the gene matches. This CDR3 spans 15 amino acids. Here the CDR3 DNA reads TGTGCCAGCAGTTTTACTTCAGGGGGCTTACAGCCCCAGCATTTT. This codes for CASSFTSGGLQPQHF. The whole variable domain, remainder taken from reference TRBV28 and TRBJ1-5, is DVKVTQSSRYLVKRTGEKVFLECVQDMDHENMFWYRQDPGLGLRLIYFSYDVKMKEKGDIPEGYSVSREKKERFSLILESASTNQTSMYLCASSFTSGGLQPQHFGDGTRLSIL.

The genes are TRBV19 and TRBJ2-7; 8 bases fit TRBD2. Per germline, CDR1 LNHDA and CDR2 SQIVND (reference sequence). The CDR3 sequence is 15 residues long. Germline trimming cut 5 bases from V and 2 bases from J; bases unmatched to any gene: 8. The CDR3 coding sequence is TGTGCCAGTAGTCCCTATAGCGGGACTACCTACGAGCAGTACTTC. Protein product: CASSPYSGTTYEQYF.

The rearrangement joins TRBV15 to TRBJ1-6; tentatively, D is TRBD1 (6 bases). Trimming stripped 2 bases from V and 15 bases from J, with 17 bases between. Germline values: CDR1 LNHNV, CDR2 YYDKDF (reference sequence). CDR3 length: 14 amino acids. CDR3 sequence reads: CATSRSSAGVNLHF. Written as DNA, the CDR3 is TGTGCCACCAGCAGATCCTCGGCAGGGGTAAACCTCCACTTT.

The rearrangement joins TRBV19 to TRBJ1-5; TRBD1 is a possible D gene (6 bases). V was trimmed by 5 bases and J by 7 bases, leaving 15 bases between them. The CDR3 is made up of 14 amino acids. From germline, CDR1 is LNHDA and CDR2 SQIVND (reference sequence). CDR3 sequence: CASSAHRVDQPQHF. DNA for the CDR3: TGTGCCAGTAGTGCCCACAGGGTGGACCAGCCCCAGCATTTT. The full variable domain, its missing parts supplied by reference TRBV19 and TRBJ1-5, is DGGITQSPKYLFRKEGQNVTLSCEQNLNHDAMYWYRQDPGQGLRLIYYSQIVNDFQKGDIAEGYSVSREKKESFPLTVTSAQKNPTAFYLCASSAHRVDQPQHFGDGTRLSIL.

This chain joins TRBV7-2 and TRBJ1-2; D is unclear. The ends were cut back, 1 base at V and 4 bases at J, with 10 bases in the middle. Per germline, CDR1 SGHTA and CDR2 FQGNSA. This CDR3 spans 14 amino acids. This CDR3 reads CASSLVVTSYGYTF. CDR3 sequence (DNA): TGTGCCAGCAGCTTAGTGGTCACCAGCTATGGCTACACCTTC. Full variable domain (outside the CDR3, taken from reference TRBV7-2 and TRBJ1-2): GAGVSQSPSNKVTEKGKDVELRCDPISGHTALYWYRQSLGQGLEFLIYFQGNSAPDKSGLPSDRFSAERTGGSVSTLTIQRTQQEDSAVYLCASSLVVTSYGYTFGSGTRLTVV.

The gene calls are TRBV5-1 and TRBJ2-1, with 11 bases lining up with TRBD2. The V and J ends lost 4 bases and 4 bases, in that order; junction bases with no gene match: 7. The CDR3 is made up of 16 amino acids. Germline values: CDR1 SGHRS, CDR2 YFSETQ. CDR3 bases: TGCGCCAGCAGCATCCAACTAGCGGGGGCATACAATGAGCAGTTCTTC. It encodes CASSIQLAGAYNEQFF.

This clone was observed a single time. CDR3 in amino acids: CASSLRGIGGTDTQYF. The CDR3 nucleotides read TGTGCCAGCAGCCTCAGGGGTATAGGGGGCACAGATACGCAGTATTTT. The V and J genes are TRBV11-2 and TRBJ2-3; a weak D match, TRBD1 (6 bases). The CDR3 totals 16 residues. The V end lost 5 bases, the J end lost 1 base, and 16 bases lay between the germline ends. Per the germline V gene, CDR1 is SGHAT and CDR2 is FQNNGV.

The V and J genes are TRBV28 and TRBJ2-1, with D perhaps TRBD2 (5 bases). The CDR3 loop spans 14 amino acids. The V and J ends lost 4 bases and 3 bases respectively, with 10 bases between them. The V gene's germline CDR1 is MDHEN and CDR2 SYDVKM. The CDR3 sequence is CASSSEDFYNEQFF. CDR3 bases: TGTGCCAGCAGTTCCGAGGACTTCTACAATGAGCAGTTCTTC.

The chain carries TRBV28 and TRBJ2-7, with D unclear. Germline V gene sequence: CDR1 MDHEN, CDR2 SYDVKM. The CDR3 is 11 amino acids. The V end lost 4 bases, the J end lost 2 bases, and 3 bases lay between the germline ends. CDR3 residues: CASSSPYEQYF. CDR3 in DNA: TGTGCCAGCAGTTCTCCCTACGAGCAGTACTTC.

This clone occurred once. V is TRBV28 and J is TRBJ2-5; D remains ambiguous. The CDR3 has 14 residues. Trimming pared 8 bases from V and 2 bases from J, leaving 15 bases between. Looked up from germline, CDR1 is MDHEN and CDR2 is SYDVKM. The CDR3 DNA is TGTGCCAGCCGGAGTTATCTTGGACAAGAGACCCAGTACTTC. Its protein is CASRSYLGQETQYF.

The chain links TRBV11-1 to TRBJ2-7; TRBD1 might be the D (8 bases). Deletions cut 5 bases from V and 7 bases from J, with 18 bases between. The CDR3 is 14 amino acids. Germline CDR1 is SGHAT and CDR2 is FQDESV (reference sequence). As DNA, the CDR3 is TGTGCCAGCAGCCAGAGCGGGACAGGCGGAGAGCAGTACTTC. This sequence encodes CASSQSGTGGEQYF.

The chain has TRBV2 and TRBJ1-4; 7 nucleotides match TRBD1. Germline V gives CDR1 SNHLY, CDR2 FYNNEI. V lost 4 bases, J lost 3 bases, and 5 bases stayed unmatched. The CDR3 is made up of 15 amino acids. CDR3 DNA sequence: TGTGCCAGCAGTGGCCCGGGACAGCCTAATGAAAAACTGTTTTTT. Residues: CASSGPGQPNEKLFF.

V gene TRBV7-2 combines with J gene TRBJ1-6; D unresolved. The germline V and J ends were trimmed by 5 bases and 6 bases, with 11 bases remaining between them. Looked up from germline, CDR1 is SGHTA and CDR2 is FQGNSA. CDR3 size: 14 residues. This CDR3 reads CASSPRVVNSPLHF. CDR3 bases: TGTGCCAGCAGCCCCCGGGTCGTTAATTCACCCCTCCACTTT.

The table lists this clone with a few counts. The chain employs TRBV7-2 and TRBJ1-5; D is uncertain. Trimming removed 0 bases from V and 4 bases from J, with 4 bases in between. Germline CDR1 SGHTA, CDR2 FQGNSA. This CDR3 contains 13 residues. CDR3 loop: CASSLAPNQPQHF. Here the CDR3 DNA reads TGTGCCAGCAGCTTAGCACCGAATCAGCCCCAGCATTTT.

This chain uses TRBV28 with TRBJ2-2, with D possibly TRBD1 on 6 matching bases. The V end lost 6 bases, the J end lost 6 bases, and 17 bases lay between the germline ends. The CDR3 contains 15 residues. Germline-derived CDR1 and CDR2 are MDHEN and SYDVKM. The CDR3 here is CASRTPQGRSGELFF. CDR3 DNA: TGTGCCAGCAGGACCCCCCAGGGGCGGTCCGGGGAGCTGTTTTTT.

This clone occurred a few times. V is TRBV10-2 and J is TRBJ1-5, with D possibly matching TRBD1 (6 bases). With 6 bases removed from V and 4 bases from J, the gap between germline ends came to 13 bases. This CDR3 is built from 14 residues. Germline V lookup: CDR1 WSHSY, CDR2 SAAADI. CDR3 in DNA: TGCGCCAGCAGAATCGGCAGGGGTAATCAGCCCCAGCATTTT. Translation gives CASRIGRGNQPQHF.